This passage covers 20 T cell receptor beta chains from one sample sequenced in a study of T cells in Graves' hyperthyroidism and ophthalmopathy. RNA transcripts provided the source from which TCR beta CDR3 regions were amplified. The study used the HTBI primer set for a first-round RT-PCR of the TCR CDR3. TCRdb redid the calling of the multiplex PCR reads with MiXCR, one entry per CDR3 protein. The sample comprises about 530,000 distinct CDR3 sequences, over 15% of which are singletons, and 17% rests with the top ten. The specimen sequenced was blood. The receptors originated from a young woman with Graves' ophthalmopathy.

This clonotype was seen only a few times. A single base separates this from a much larger clone, so it may be a read error. J is TRBJ2-1 and V is TRBV28; D possibly uses TRBD1 or TRBD2 (5 bases each). Germline V gives CDR1 MDHEN, CDR2 SYDVKM. The CDR3 has 12 amino acids. Trimming removed 11 bases at V and 10 bases at J, with 18 bases between. The CDR3 region is CAGGLARDEQFF. CDR3 coding DNA: TGTGCCGGCGGTTTGGCTCGGGACGAGCAGTTCTTC.

This clonotype was recorded many times. This chain joins TRBV12-3 or TRBV12-4 and TRBJ2-2, with 9 bases fitting TRBD1. The V and J ends lost 5 bases and 3 bases, in that order; junction bases with no gene match: 7. The CDR3 runs to 16 residues. The CDR3 DNA reads TGTGCCAGCAGTGTTGGGGGACAGGGTTACACCGGGGAGCTGTTTTTT. It is translated as CASSVGGQGYTGELFF.

The chain employs TRBV4-1 and TRBJ2-2; 7 nucleotides match TRBD1. V lost 0 bases and J lost 1; bases outside the gene matches: 2. Germline CDR1 MGHRA, CDR2 YSYEKL. The CDR3 sequence is 16 residues long. The CDR3 reads CASSQERQGNTGELFF. The CDR3 nucleotides are TGCGCCAGCAGCCAAGAGCGACAGGGGAACACCGGGGAGCTGTTTTTT.

The chain's CDR3 is CASSPYSGVPYEQYF. The DNA for the CDR3 is TGTGCCAGCTCACCATATTCAGGGGTGCCCTACGAGCAGTACTTC. The rearrangement links TRBV18 to TRBJ2-7; possible D gene TRBD1, 6 bases. CDR1 is KGHSH, CDR2 LQKENI, per germline. Deletions cut 2 bases from V and 2 bases from J, with 13 bases between. This CDR3 comprises 15 residues.

This clonotype showed up many times. V is TRBV28 and J is TRBJ2-1, with D tentatively TRBD1 or TRBD2 (5 bases each). The CDR3 covers 15 residues. Germline V gives CDR1 MDHEN, CDR2 SYDVKM. V gave up 8 bases and J gave up 5 bases, with 19 bases separating them. Written as DNA, the CDR3 is TGTGCCAGCCACGAGGGACCGGGGACCAACAATGAGCAGTTCTTC. Residues: CASHEGPGTNNEQFF.

This clonotype was recorded at least ten times. The CDR3 DNA follows: TGTGCCTGGACTAGCGGGGGGGACACAGATACGCAGTATTTT. Protein product: CAWTSGGDTDTQYF. This rearrangement joins TRBV30 to TRBJ2-3, with 12 bases fitting TRBD2. Germline CDR1 and CDR2: GTSNPN and SVGIG (reference sequence). The length of the CDR3 is 14 residues. Trimming took 4 bases from V and 2 from J; bases not matched to a gene: 1.

This clonotype was counted many times. This chain uses TRBV7-3 with TRBJ2-5; D is uncertain. V dropped 8 bases and J dropped 2 bases, with 18 bases sitting between them. Germline V CDR1 and CDR2: SGHTA, FQGTGA. The CDR3 runs to 15 residues. CDR3 sequence reads: CASVVLSWGQETQYF. The CDR3 region has the DNA TGTGCCAGCGTCGTCTTGTCGTGGGGACAAGAGACCCAGTACTTC.

The V gene is TRBV7-2, the J gene TRBJ2-2; perhaps TRBD2 as D (5 bases). The CDR3 sequence is 15 residues long. Germline CDR1 is SGHTA and CDR2 is FQGNSA. V lost 2 bases to trimming and J lost 2 bases, with 9 bases between them. The CDR3 sequence: CASSLLGANTGELFF. As DNA, the CDR3 is TGTGCCAGCAGCTTATTGGGAGCAAACACCGGGGAGCTGTTTTTT.

For this clonotype: A clone one base away is much larger, so this may be a read error. CDR3 DNA: TGTGCCAGCAGCACAATGCGGGGTGGCTATGGCTACACCTTC. This encodes CASSTMRGGYGYTF. The V call is TRBV7-2, the J call TRBJ1-2; D remains ambiguous. Germline-derived CDR1 and CDR2 are SGHTA and FQGNSA. The CDR3 consists of 14 residues. V was pared by 5 bases and J by 4 bases, with 14 bases between.

In regard to this clonotype: A single base separates this from a much larger clone, so it may be a read error. This chain uses TRBV5-5 with TRBJ1-2, with 8 positions matching TRBD1. V shed 7 bases and J 4 bases; nucleotides not matched to a gene: 15. Germline V gives CDR1 SGHKS, CDR2 YYEKEE (reference sequence). This CDR3 is built from 16 residues. Here the CDR3 DNA reads TGTGCCAGCGGCTCTCCCCCCGGGACAGGCCCCTATGGCTACACCTTC. Amino acids: CASGSPPGTGPYGYTF.

The chain combines TRBV7-9 with TRBJ1-2; tentative D call: TRBD1 (6 bases). This CDR3 is built from 14 residues. The V and J ends lost 3 bases and 9 bases respectively, with 17 bases between them. Looked up from germline, CDR1 is SEHNR and CDR2 is FQNEAQ (reference sequence). The CDR3: CASSLKAGGRSYTF. The CDR3 DNA reads TGTGCCAGCAGCTTGAAGGCTGGGGGCCGGAGCTACACCTTC.

This clonotype was observed a handful of times. The V and J genes are TRBV6-2 or TRBV6-3 and TRBJ2-7, with D possibly being TRBD1 or TRBD2 (5 bases each). The CDR3 is made up of 13 amino acids. Germline lookup yields CDR1 MNHEY and CDR2 SVGEGT. With 5 bases removed from V and 3 bases from J, the gap between germline ends came to 11 bases. This CDR3 reads CASSGTANYEQYF. CDR3 coding DNA: TGTGCCAGCAGTGGGACGGCAAACTACGAGCAGTACTTC.

The V call is TRBV5-4, the J call TRBJ1-1; D unclear. There are 15 residues in the CDR3. Germline V gene lookup returns CDR1 SGHNT and CDR2 YYREEE (reference sequence). Trimming removed 3 bases at V and 0 bases at J, with 12 bases between. CDR3 nucleotides: TGTGCCAGCAGCTCTCCGGAATTCATGAACACTGAAGCTTTCTTT. This translates into CASSSPEFMNTEAFF.

The chain employs TRBV28 and TRBJ2-7, with 9 bases fitting TRBD2. Unmatched junction bases numbered 14, after V lost 2 bases and J lost 0 bases. Germline CDR1 is MDHEN and CDR2 is SYDVKM. CDR3 length: 19 amino acids. The CDR3 reads CASSLMAVAGDPPSYEQYF. CDR3 sequence (DNA): TGTGCCAGCAGTTTAATGGCGGTAGCGGGAGACCCCCCCTCCTACGAGCAGTACTTC.

This chain links TRBV29-1 with TRBJ2-1; the D gene is possibly TRBD1 (5 bases). From germline, CDR1 is SQVTM and CDR2 ANQGSEA. V was shortened by 4 bases and J by 6 bases, with 10 bases between the two germline ends. The CDR3 loop spans 12 amino acids. The CDR3: CSVVAQGNEQFF. CDR3 sequence (DNA): TGCAGCGTTGTAGCCCAGGGCAATGAGCAGTTCTTC.

This clonotype was observed at least ten times. The V call is TRBV20-1, the J call TRBJ2-1; D may be TRBD2 (5 bases). The CDR3 runs to 14 residues. V lost 0 bases to trimming and J lost 9 bases, with 15 bases between them. Per germline, CDR1 DFQATT and CDR2 SNEGSKA (reference sequence). The CDR3 spells CSARDKGRSGEQFF. The CDR3 DNA reads as TGCAGTGCTAGAGATAAAGGACGAAGCGGTGAGCAGTTCTTC.

The rearrangement links TRBV29-1 to TRBJ2-2; 11 bases line up with TRBD2. V lost 5 bases and J lost 4; bases outside the gene matches: 0. Germline assignment: CDR1 SQVTM and CDR2 ANQGSEA. This CDR3 has 13 residues. CDR3 nucleotides: TGCAGCGTTCTAGCGGGGGGCACCGGGGAGCTGTTTTTT. Protein: CSVLAGGTGELFF.

Ten or more counts support this clonotype. The chain joins TRBV28 to TRBJ2-5; possible D gene TRBD1, 6 bases. Trimming removed 4 bases at V and 3 bases at J, with 9 bases between. The germline V gene encodes CDR1 MDHEN and CDR2 SYDVKM. The CDR3 sequence is 13 residues long. The CDR3 DNA sequence: TGTGCCAGCAGTTCCTCAGGGGAAGAGACCCAGTACTTC. This codes for CASSSSGEETQYF.

The table lists this clonotype with a few counts. A much larger clone is a single base away; this may be a read error. The V gene is TRBV30, the J gene TRBJ1-1; the D gene is possibly TRBD1 (5 bases). Trimming stripped 2 bases from V and 3 bases from J, with 10 bases between. This CDR3 region has 13 residues. From germline, CDR1 is GTSNPN and CDR2 SVGIG (reference sequence). For the CDR3, the DNA is TGTGCCTGGAGTCGGGGAGGGGACACTGAAGCTTTCTTT. Its translation is CAWSRGGDTEAFF.

This rearrangement joins TRBV5-6 to TRBJ1-2; the D gene is possibly TRBD1 (6 bases). CDR1 is SGHDT, CDR2 YYEEEE, per germline. CDR3 size: 15 residues. V was trimmed by 4 bases and J by 0 bases, leaving 13 bases between them. DNA of the CDR3: TGTGCCAGCAGCCCCCTACAGGGCTCTAACTATGGCTACACCTTC. Its translation is CASSPLQGSNYGYTF.